This T cell receptor (beta chain) was obtained from a study of vaccination and CD4 T cells after COVID-19. At the level of the study: The authors gave control cultures a CEFX pool, an HIV-1 Nef pool, or no peptide.

On this clonotype itself: The antigen remains unidentified.

Specified treatment: roughly 11-day PBMC culture with coronavirus spike peptide pools or control peptides (ViraFEST assay). Under 2.5 million PBMCs were grown per well alongside approximately 9.2 IU/ml IL-2 and about 9.9 ug/ml peptide pools. V shed 8 bases and J shed 0 bases, with 14 bases lying between them. CDR1 and CDR2 from the germline V gene are SNHLY and FYNNEI. The CDR3 has 14 amino acids. Study-level results: Detection of a median around 86% of reactive clones in convalescent patients was confined to the period after vaccination.

The Oncomine TCR Beta short-read assay was applied to DNA of cultured CD4+ T cells. Scientists extracted genomic DNA from CD4+ T cells grown in culture. TCRdb recomputed calls from the PCR reads with MiXCR, one row per CDR3 protein. The profile covers around 3,600 distinct CDR3 sequences, with 37% appearing a single time and about 33% taken by the ten largest. The sample was CD4+ T cells from blood, cultured in vitro. This clonotype was sampled from a human donor who had recovered from COVID-19. J is TRBJ2-7 and V is TRBV2; possible D gene TRBD1, 6 bases. CDR3 in DNA: TGTGCCAGCCGCCGGACAGATAACTCCTACGAGCAGTACTTC. Translating gives CASRRTDNSYEQYF.